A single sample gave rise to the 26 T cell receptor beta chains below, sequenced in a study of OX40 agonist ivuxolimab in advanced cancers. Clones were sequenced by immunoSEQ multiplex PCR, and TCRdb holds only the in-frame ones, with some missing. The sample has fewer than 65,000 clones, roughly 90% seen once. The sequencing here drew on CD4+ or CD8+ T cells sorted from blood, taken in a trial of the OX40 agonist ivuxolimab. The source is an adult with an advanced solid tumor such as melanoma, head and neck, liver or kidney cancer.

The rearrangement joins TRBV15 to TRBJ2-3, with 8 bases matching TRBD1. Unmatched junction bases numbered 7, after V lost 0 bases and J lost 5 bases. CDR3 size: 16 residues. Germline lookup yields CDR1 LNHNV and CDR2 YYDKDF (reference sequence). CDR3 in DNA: TGTGCCACCAGCAGAGATTTGGGCAGGGGGCAAGATACGCAGTATTTT. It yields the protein CATSRDLGRGQDTQYF.

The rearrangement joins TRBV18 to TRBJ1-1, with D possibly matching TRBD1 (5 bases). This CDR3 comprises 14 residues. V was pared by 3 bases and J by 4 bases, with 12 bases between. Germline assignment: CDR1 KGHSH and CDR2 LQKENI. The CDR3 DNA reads TGTGCCAGCTCACCTGAGGCAGGGAGCACTGAAGCTTTCTTT. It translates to CASSPEAGSTEAFF.

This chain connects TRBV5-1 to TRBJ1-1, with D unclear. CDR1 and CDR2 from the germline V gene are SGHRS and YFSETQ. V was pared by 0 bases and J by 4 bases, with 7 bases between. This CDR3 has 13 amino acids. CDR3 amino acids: CASSLEGATEAFF. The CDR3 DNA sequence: TGCGCCAGCAGCTTGGAAGGCGCCACTGAAGCTTTCTTT.

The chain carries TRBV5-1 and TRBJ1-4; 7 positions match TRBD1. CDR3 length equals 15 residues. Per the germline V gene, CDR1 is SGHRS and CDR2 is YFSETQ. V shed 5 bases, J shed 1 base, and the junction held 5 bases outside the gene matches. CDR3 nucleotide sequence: TGCGCCAGCAGTCAACAGGGGTTAACTAATGAAAAACTGTTTTTT. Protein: CASSQQGLTNEKLFF.

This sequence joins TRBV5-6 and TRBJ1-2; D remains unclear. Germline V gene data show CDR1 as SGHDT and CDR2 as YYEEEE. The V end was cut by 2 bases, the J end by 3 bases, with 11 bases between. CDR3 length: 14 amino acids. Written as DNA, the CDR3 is TGTGCCAGCAGCTTCGGGTTTGGAGACTATGGCTACACCTTC. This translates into CASSFGFGDYGYTF.

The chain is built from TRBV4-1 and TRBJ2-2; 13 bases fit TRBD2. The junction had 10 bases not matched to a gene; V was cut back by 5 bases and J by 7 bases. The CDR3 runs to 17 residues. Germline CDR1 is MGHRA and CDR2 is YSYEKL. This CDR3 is CASSFPGLAGVVGELFF. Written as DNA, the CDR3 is TGCGCCAGCAGCTTCCCCGGACTAGCGGGAGTGGTCGGGGAGCTGTTTTTT.

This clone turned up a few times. CDR3 bases: TGTGCCAGCAGGGGGGACATCTCAGGGACTGAAGCTTTCTTT. It yields the protein CASRGDISGTEAFF. The chain uses TRBV6-1 and TRBJ1-1; tentatively, D is TRBD1 (6 bases). The CDR3 has 14 amino acids. The germline gives CDR1 MNHNS, CDR2 SASEGT. V lost 6 bases to trimming and J lost 5 bases, with 16 bases between them.

CDR3 in amino acids: CASSLSRTGAEAFF. CDR3 coding DNA: TGTGCCAGCAGTTTATCCAGGACAGGGGCTGAAGCTTTCTTT. The rearrangement links TRBV28 to TRBJ1-1, with 9 bases aligning to TRBD1. CDR1 and CDR2 from the germline V gene are MDHEN and SYDVKM. This CDR3 contains 14 residues. Germline trimming cut 1 base from V and 6 bases from J; bases unmatched to any gene: 3.

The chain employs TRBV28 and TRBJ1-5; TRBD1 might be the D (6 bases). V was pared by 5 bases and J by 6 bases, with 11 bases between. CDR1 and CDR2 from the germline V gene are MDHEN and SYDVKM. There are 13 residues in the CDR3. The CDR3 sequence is CASSTGGGQPQHF. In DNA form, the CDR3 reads TGTGCCAGCAGTACGGGGGGCGGTCAGCCCCAGCATTTT.

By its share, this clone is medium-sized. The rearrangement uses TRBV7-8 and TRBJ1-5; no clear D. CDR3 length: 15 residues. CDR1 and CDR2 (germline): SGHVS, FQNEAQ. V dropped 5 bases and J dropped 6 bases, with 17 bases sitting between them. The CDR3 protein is CASSPDQEFGQPQHF. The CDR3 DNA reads TGTGCCAGCAGCCCGGACCAGGAATTTGGTCAGCCCCAGCATTTT.

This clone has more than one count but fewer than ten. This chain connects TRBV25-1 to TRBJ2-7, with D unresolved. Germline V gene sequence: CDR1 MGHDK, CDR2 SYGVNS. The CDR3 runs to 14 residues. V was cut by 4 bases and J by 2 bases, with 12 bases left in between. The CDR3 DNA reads TGTGCCAGCAGTGCCCCGGACCGCACCTACGAGCAGTACTTC. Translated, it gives CASSAPDRTYEQYF.

CDR3 sequence: CASEGTLYGYTF. The CDR3 bases are TGTGCCTCTGAGGGGACTCTCTATGGCTACACCTTC. V usage is TRBV19 and J usage is TRBJ1-2, with a weak D call TRBD1 (5 bases). Deletions cut 11 bases from V and 4 bases from J, with 14 bases between. The CDR3 runs 12 residues. The germline V gene encodes CDR1 LNHDA and CDR2 SQIVND (reference sequence).

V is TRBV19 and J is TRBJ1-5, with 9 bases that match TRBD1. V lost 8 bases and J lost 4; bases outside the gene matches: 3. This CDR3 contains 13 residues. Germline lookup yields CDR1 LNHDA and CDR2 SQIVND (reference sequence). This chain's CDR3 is CASDGQGNQPQHF. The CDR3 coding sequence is TGTGCCAGTGACGGACAGGGGAATCAGCCCCAGCATTTT.

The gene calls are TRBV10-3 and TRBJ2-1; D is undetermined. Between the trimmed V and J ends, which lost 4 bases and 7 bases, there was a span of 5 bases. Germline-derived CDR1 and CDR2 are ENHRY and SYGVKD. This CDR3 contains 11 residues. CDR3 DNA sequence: TGTGCCATCAGTGGGTCAAATGAGCAGTTCTTC. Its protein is CAISGSNEQFF.

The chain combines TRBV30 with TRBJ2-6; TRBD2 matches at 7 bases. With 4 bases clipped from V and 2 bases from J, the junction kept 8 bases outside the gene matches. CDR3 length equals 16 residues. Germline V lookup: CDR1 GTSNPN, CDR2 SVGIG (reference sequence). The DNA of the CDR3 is TGTGCCTGGACTAGCGGTTTGGGGGCTGGGGCCAACGTCCTGACTTTC. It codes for CAWTSGLGAGANVLTF. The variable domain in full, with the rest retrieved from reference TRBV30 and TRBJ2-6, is SQTIHQWPATLVQPVGSPLSLECTVEGTSNPNLYWYRQAAGRGLQLLFYSVGIGQISSEVPQNLSASRPQDRQFILSSKKLLLSDSGFYLCAWTSGLGAGANVLTFGAGSRLTVL.

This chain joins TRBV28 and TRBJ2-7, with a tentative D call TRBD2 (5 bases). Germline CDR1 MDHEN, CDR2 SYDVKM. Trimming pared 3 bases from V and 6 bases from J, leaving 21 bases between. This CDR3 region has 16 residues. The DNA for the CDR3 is TGTGCCAGCAGTTTGGGCCGACCGCGGGCTCTCGGCGAGCAGTACTTC. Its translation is CASSLGRPRALGEQYF.

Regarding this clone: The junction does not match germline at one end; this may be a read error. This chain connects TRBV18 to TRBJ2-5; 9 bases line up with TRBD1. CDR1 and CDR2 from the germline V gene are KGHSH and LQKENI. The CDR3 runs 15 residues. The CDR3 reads CASSPQGAPQETQYF. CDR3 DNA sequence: TGTGCCAGCTCGCCACAGGGGGCCCCCCAAGAGACCCAGTACTTC.

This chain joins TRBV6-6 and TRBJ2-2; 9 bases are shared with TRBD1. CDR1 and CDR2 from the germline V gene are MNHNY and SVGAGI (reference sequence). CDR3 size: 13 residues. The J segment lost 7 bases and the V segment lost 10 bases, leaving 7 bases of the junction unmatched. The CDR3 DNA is TGTGCCACTAGGGACAGGGATGACGGGGAGCTGTTTTTT. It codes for CATRDRDDGELFF.

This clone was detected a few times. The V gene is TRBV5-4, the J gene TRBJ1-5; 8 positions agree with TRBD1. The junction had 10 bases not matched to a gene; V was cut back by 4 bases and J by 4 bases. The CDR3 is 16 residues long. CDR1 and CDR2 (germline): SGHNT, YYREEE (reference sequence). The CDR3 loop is CASSITGTGRNQPQHF. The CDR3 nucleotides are TGTGCCAGCAGCATAACCGGGACAGGTCGGAATCAGCCCCAGCATTTT.

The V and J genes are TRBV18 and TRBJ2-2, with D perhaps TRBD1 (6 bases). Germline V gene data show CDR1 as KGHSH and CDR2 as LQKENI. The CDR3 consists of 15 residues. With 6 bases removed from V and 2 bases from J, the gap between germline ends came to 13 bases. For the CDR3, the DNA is TGTGCCAGCTCCCTCGGACAGCTTAACACCGGGGAGCTGTTTTTT. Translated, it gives CASSLGQLNTGELFF.

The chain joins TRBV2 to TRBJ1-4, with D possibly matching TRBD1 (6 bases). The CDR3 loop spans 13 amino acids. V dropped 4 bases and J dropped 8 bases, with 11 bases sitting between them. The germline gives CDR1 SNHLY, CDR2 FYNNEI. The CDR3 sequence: CASSGQDGEKLFF. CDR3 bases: TGTGCCAGCAGTGGACAGGACGGGGAAAAACTGTTTTTT.

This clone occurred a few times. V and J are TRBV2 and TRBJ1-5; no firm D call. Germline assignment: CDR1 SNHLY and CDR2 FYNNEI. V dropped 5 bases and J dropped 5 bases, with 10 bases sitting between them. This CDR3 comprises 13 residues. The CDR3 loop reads CASSPGIHQPQHF. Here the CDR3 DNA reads TGTGCCAGCAGTCCTGGTATACATCAGCCCCAGCATTTT.

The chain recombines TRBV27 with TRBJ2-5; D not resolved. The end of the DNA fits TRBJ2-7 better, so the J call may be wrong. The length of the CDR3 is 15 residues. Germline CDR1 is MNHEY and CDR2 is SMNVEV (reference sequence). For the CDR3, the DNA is TGTGCCAGCAGTTTGGGCGCCCGAAGCTCCTACGAGCAGTACTTC. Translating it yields CASSLGARSSYEQYF.

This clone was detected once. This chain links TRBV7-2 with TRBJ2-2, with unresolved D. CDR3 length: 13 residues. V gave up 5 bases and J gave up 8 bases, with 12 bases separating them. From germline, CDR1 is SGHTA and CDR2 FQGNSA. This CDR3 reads CASSQFGSGELFF. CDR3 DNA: TGTGCCAGCAGCCAGTTCGGATCTGGGGAGCTGTTTTTT.

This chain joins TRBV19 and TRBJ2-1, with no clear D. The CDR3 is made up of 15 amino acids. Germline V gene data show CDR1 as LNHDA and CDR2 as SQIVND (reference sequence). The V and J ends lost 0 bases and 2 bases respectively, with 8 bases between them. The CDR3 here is CASSIDPRPYNEQFF. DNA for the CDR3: TGTGCCAGTAGTATAGATCCCCGACCCTACAATGAGCAGTTCTTC. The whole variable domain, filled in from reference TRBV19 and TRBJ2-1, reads DGGITQSPKYLFRKEGQNVTLSCEQNLNHDAMYWYRQDPGQGLRLIYYSQIVNDFQKGDIAEGYSVSREKKESFPLTVTSAQKNPTAFYLCASSIDPRPYNEQFFGPGTRLTVL.

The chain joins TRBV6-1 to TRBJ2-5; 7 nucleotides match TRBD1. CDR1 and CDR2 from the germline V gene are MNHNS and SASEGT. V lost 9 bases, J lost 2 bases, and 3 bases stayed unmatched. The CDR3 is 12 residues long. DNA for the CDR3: TGTGCCAGTGCAGGGGGTCAAGAGACCCAGTACTTC. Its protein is CASAGGQETQYF.